This T cell receptor (beta chain) was identified in a study of T cells in Graves' hyperthyroidism and ophthalmopathy. Amplification yielded TCR beta CDR3 regions, with RNA transcripts as the source. TCR CDR3 regions were first amplified by RT-PCR with HTBI primers. Using its own MiXCR run on the multiplex PCR reads, TCRdb lists one record per CDR3 protein. The sample records under 450,000 distinct CDR3 sequences, approximately 14% being singletons. This clonotype has ten or more counts. The CDR3 contains 13 residues. In germline, CDR1 is GTSNPN, CDR2 SVGIG (reference sequence). With V trimmed by 5 bases and J by 6 bases, 7 bases remained unmatched.

Sequencing was done on a sample of blood. The rearrangement uses TRBV30 and TRBJ1-5, with TRBD1 matching 7 bases. This clonotype was sampled from a woman between 18 and 29 years old with Graves' hyperthyroidism. CDR3 residues: CAWADRVGQPQHF. The CDR3 nucleotides are TGTGCCTGGGCCGACAGGGTTGGTCAGCCCCAGCATTTT.